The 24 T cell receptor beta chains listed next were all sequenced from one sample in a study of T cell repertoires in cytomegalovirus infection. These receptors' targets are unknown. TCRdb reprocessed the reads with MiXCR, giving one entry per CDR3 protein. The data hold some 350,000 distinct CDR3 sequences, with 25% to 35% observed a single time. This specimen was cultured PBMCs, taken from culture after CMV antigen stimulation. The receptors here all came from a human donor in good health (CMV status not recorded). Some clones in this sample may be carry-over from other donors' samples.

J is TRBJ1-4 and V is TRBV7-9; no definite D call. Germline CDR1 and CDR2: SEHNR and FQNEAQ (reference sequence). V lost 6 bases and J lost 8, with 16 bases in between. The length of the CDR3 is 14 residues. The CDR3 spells CASRSSPGGEKLFF. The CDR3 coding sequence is TGTGCCAGCAGATCGAGTCCGGGTGGCGAAAAACTGTTTTTT.

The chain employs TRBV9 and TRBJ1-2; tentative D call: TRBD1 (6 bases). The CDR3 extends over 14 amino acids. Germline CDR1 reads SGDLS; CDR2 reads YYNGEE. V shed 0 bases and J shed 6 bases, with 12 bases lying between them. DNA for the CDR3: TGTGCCAGCAGCGTAGAGTCCGGGGGCAATGGCTACACCTTC. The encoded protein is CASSVESGGNGYTF. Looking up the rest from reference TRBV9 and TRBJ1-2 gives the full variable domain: DSGVTQTPKHLITATGQRVTLRCSPRSGDLSVYWYQQSLDQGLQFLIQYYNGEERAKGNILERFSAQQFPDLHSELNLSSLELGDSALYFCASSVESGGNGYTFGSGTRLTVV.

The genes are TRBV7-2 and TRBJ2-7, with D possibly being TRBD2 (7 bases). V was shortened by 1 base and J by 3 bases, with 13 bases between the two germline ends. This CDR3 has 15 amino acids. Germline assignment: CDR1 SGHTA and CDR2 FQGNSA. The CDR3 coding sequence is TGTGCCAGCAGCTTAGATTCGGGGGGCCGCTACGAGCAGTACTTC. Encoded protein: CASSLDSGGRYEQYF.

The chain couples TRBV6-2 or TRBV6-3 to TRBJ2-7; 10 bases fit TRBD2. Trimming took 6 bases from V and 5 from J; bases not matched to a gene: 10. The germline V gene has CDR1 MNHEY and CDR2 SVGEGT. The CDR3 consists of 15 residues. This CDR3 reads CASRRTSGYLNEQYF. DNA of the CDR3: TGTGCCAGCAGGAGGACTAGCGGTTACCTAAACGAGCAGTACTTC.

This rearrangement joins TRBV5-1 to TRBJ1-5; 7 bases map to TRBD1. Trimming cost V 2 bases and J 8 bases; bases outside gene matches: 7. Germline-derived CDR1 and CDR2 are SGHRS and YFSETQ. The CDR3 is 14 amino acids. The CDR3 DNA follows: TGCGCCAGCAGCTTAGGACAGGACGGGGAGCCCCAGCATTTT. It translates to CASSLGQDGEPQHF. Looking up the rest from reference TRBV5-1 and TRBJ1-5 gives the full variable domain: KAGVTQTPRYLIKTRGQQVTLSCSPISGHRSVSWYQQTPGQGLQFLFEYFSETQRNKGNFPGRFSGRQFSNSRSEMNVSTLELGDSALYLCASSLGQDGEPQHFGDGTRLSIL.

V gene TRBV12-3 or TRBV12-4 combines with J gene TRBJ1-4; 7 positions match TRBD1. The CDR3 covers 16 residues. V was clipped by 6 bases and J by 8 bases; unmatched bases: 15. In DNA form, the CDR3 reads TGTGCCAGCAGATCCGCACGAAGGGGGCCGGGGGAAAAACTGTTTTTT. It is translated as CASRSARRGPGEKLFF.

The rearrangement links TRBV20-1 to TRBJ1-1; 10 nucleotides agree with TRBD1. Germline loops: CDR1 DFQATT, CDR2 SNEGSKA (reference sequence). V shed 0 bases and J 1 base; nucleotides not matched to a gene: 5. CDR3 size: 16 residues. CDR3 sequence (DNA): TGCAGTGCTAGAGATTTTAGGACAGGGGGGAACACTGAAGCTTTCTTT. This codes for CSARDFRTGGNTEAFF.

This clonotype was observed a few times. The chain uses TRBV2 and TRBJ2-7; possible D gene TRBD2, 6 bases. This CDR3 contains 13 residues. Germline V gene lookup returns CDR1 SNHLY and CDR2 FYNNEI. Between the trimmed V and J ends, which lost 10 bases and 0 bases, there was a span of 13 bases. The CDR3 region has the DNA TGTGCCATGACCGGGGGTAACTCCTACGAGCAGTACTTC. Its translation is CAMTGGNSYEQYF.

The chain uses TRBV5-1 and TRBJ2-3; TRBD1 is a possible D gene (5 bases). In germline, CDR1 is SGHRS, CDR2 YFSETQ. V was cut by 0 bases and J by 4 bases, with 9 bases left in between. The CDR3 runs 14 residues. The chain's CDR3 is CASSLEGPADTQYF. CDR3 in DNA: TGCGCCAGCAGCTTGGAGGGGCCGGCAGATACGCAGTATTTT.

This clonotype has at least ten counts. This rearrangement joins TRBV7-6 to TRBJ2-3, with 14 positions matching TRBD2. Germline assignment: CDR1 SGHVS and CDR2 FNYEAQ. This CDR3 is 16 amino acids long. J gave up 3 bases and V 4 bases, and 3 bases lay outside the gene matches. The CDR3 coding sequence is TGTGCCAGCAGCTCGACTAGCGGGGGGGATACAGATACGCAGTATTTT. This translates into CASSSTSGGDTDTQYF.

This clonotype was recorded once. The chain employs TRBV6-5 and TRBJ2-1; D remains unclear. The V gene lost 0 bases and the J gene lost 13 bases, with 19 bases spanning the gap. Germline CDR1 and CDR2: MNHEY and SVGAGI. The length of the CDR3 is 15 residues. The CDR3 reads CASSYSQTLTMRQFF. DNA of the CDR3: TGTGCCAGCAGTTACTCCCAGACACTAACAATGAGACAGTTCTTC.

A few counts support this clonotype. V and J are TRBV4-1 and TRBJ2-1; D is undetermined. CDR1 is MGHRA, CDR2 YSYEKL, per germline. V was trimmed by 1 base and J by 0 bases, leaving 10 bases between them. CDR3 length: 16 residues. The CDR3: CASSQVAASSYNEQFF. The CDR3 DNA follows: TGCGCCAGCAGCCAAGTTGCGGCGAGCTCCTACAATGAGCAGTTCTTC.

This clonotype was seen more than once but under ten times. The CDR3 DNA is TGTGCCAGCAACTTTAAAGGGGATTGGGGGGAGGTCACTGAAGCTTTCTTT. Its translation: CASNFKGDWGEVTEAFF. The gene calls are TRBV7-8 and TRBJ1-1, with D possibly being TRBD1 (5 bases). The CDR3 is made up of 17 amino acids. Trimming left V 7 bases short and J 4 bases short, with 25 bases between. In germline, CDR1 is SGHVS, CDR2 FQNEAQ.

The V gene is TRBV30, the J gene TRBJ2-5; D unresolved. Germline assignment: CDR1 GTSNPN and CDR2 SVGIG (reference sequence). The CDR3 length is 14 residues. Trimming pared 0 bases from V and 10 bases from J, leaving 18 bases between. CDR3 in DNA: TGTGCCTGGAGTGTACCTTTGGCTCTAATTGTCCAGTACTTC. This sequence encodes CAWSVPLALIVQYF. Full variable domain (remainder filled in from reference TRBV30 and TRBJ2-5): SQTIHQWPATLVQPVGSPLSLECTVEGTSNPNLYWYRQAAGRGLQLLFYSVGIGQISSEVPQNLSASRPQDRQFILSSKKLLLSDSGFYLCAWSVPLALIVQYFGPGTRLLVL.

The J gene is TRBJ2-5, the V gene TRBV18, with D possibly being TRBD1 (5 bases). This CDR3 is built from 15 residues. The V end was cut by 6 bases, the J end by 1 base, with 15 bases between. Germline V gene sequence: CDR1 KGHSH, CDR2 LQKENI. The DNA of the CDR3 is TGTGCCAGCTCCCGCGGACCTAGGGGCCAAGAGACCCAGTACTTC. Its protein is CASSRGPRGQETQYF.

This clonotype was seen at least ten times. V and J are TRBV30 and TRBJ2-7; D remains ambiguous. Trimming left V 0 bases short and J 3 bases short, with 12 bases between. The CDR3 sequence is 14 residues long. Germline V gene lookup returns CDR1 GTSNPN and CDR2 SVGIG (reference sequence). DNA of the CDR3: TGTGCCTGGAGTGTACTTGGTTTCGTCTACGAGCAGTACTTC. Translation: CAWSVLGFVYEQYF.

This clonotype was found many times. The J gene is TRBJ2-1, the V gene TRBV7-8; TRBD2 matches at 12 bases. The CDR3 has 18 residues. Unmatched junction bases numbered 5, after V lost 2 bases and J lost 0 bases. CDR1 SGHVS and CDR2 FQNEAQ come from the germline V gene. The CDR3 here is CASSLRLAGASSYNEQFF. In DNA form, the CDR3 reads TGTGCCAGCAGCTTACGACTAGCGGGGGCTAGCTCCTACAATGAGCAGTTCTTC.

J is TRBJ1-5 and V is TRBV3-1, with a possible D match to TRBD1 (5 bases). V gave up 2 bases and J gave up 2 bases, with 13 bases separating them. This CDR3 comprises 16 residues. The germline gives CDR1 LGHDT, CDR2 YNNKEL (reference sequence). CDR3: CASSQTGTRGNQPQHF. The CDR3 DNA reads TGTGCCAGCAGCCAAACCGGGACCAGGGGCAATCAGCCCCAGCATTTT.

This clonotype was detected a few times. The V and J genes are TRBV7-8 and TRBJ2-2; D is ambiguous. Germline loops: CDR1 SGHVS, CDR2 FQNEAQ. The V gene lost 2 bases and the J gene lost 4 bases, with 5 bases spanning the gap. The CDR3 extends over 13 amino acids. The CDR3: CASSLYSTGELFF. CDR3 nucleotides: TGTGCCAGCAGCTTATATTCCACCGGGGAGCTGTTTTTT.

This chain's CDR3 is CSVTPWAGQETQYF. In DNA, the CDR3 is TGCAGCGTCACCCCATGGGCTGGCCAAGAGACCCAGTACTTC. V gene TRBV29-1 combines with J gene TRBJ2-5; D not certain. The CDR3 totals 14 residues. Germline V CDR1 and CDR2: SQVTM, ANQGSEA. V dropped 6 bases and J dropped 1 base, with 15 bases sitting between them.

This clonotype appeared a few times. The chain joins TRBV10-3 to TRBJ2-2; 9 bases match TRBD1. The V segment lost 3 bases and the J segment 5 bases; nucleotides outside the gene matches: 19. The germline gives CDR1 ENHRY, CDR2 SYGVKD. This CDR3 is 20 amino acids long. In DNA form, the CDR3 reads TGTGCCATCAGTGAACAATTACAGGGGGCTGACTTACTAGCGACCGGGGAGCTGTTTTTT. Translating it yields CAISEQLQGADLLATGELFF.

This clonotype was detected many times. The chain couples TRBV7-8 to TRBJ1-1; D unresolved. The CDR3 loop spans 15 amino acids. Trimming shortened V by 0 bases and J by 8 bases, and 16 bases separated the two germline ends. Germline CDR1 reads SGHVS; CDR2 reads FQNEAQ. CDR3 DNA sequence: TGTGCCAGCAGCTTAGCGTCGACGGGGAGTGAGGAAGCTTTCTTT. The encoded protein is CASSLASTGSEEAFF.

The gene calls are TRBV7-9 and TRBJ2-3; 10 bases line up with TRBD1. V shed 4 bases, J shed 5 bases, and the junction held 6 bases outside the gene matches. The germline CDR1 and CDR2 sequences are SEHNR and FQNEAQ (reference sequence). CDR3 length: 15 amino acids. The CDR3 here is CASSSAGTGVDTQYF. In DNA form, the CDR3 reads TGTGCCAGCAGCTCCGCCGGGACAGGGGTAGATACGCAGTATTTT.

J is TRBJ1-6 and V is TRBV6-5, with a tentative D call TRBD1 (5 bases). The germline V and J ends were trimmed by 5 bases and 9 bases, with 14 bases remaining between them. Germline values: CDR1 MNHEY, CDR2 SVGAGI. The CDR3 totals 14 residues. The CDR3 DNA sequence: TGTGCCAGCAGTCGGCAGGGACTAGGTTCACCCCTCCACTTT. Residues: CASSRQGLGSPLHF.